These 25 T cell receptor beta chains share one sample of origin, sequenced in a study of CD4 T cells in relation to SARS-CoV-2 and coronaviruses. Sequencing used immunoSEQ multiplex PCR; TCRdb keeps in-frame clones, though not all of them. The sample lists about 59,000 clones, about nine tenths seen once, with about 1.4% in the top ten. Unexposed donor CD4+ T cells date from about 2010-2018, before the COVID-19 pandemic. Input material: memory CD4+ T cells from PBMCs. Receptors originate from a human donor in good health.

The chain employs TRBV7-3 and TRBJ2-5; TRBD1 matches 9 bases. The CDR3 spans 15 residues. The ends lost 3 bases at V and 4 bases at J; junction bases unmatched: 6. The germline V gene encodes CDR1 SGHTA and CDR2 FQGTGA. CDR3 nucleotides: TGTGCCAGCAGCTTGACACAGGGGGCGGTAGAGACCCAGTACTTC. This gives the protein CASSLTQGAVETQYF.

For the CDR3, the DNA is TGTGCCAGCAGTGACAGGGTCCGCTACACCTTC. This codes for CASSDRVRYTF. This chain connects TRBV28 to TRBJ1-2; 7 nucleotides align to TRBD1. The CDR3 loop spans 11 amino acids. CDR1 is MDHEN, CDR2 SYDVKM, per germline. Trimming cost V 5 bases and J 9 bases; bases outside gene matches: 3.

The rearrangement links TRBV10-3 to TRBJ2-3; D unclear. The germline CDR1 and CDR2 sequences are ENHRY and SYGVKD. V shed 4 bases and J shed 6 bases, with 8 bases lying between them. This CDR3 is 12 amino acids long. CDR3 loop: CAISALEDTQYF. The CDR3, as DNA: TGTGCCATCAGTGCCTTAGAGGATACGCAGTATTTT.

This chain uses TRBV7-2 with TRBJ2-7; no clear D. Germline values: CDR1 SGHTA, CDR2 FQGNSA. The CDR3 contains 12 residues. V was clipped by 2 bases and J by 2 bases, with 4 bases between them. This CDR3 reads CASSLTTYEQYF. In DNA, the CDR3 is TGTGCCAGCAGCTTAACAACCTACGAGCAGTACTTC.

This clone was detected only a few times. The CDR3 region has the DNA TGTGCCAGCAGTTCGAACCAGGGGATCAACGAGCAGTACTTC. This codes for CASSSNQGINEQYF. The chain links TRBV27 to TRBJ2-7; the D gene is possibly TRBD1 (6 bases). This CDR3 is 14 amino acids long. Trimming stripped 4 bases from V and 5 bases from J, with 15 bases between. Germline CDR1 reads MNHEY; CDR2 reads SMNVEV (reference sequence).

This clone has a handful of counts. The CDR3 DNA follows: TGTGCCAGCACTGGGACAGGCGCATCCTACGAGCAGTACTTC. Translating gives CASTGTGASYEQYF. This sequence joins TRBV11-2 and TRBJ2-7; TRBD1 matches at 8 bases. The CDR3 covers 14 residues. V trimming: 7 bases; J trimming: 1 base; junction bases outside the gene matches: 6. CDR1 SGHAT and CDR2 FQNNGV come from the germline V gene.

The V call is TRBV7-7, the J call TRBJ2-5; TRBD1 matches at 9 bases. V was pared by 4 bases and J by 9 bases, with 9 bases of the junction left unmatched. This CDR3 region has 14 residues. CDR1 and CDR2 (germline): SSHAT, FNYEAQ (reference sequence). In nucleotides, the CDR3 is TGTGCCAGCAGCTCTAAGGACAGGGGTCAGGCCCAGTACTTC. Amino acid sequence: CASSSKDRGQAQYF.

The V call is TRBV12-3 or TRBV12-4, the J call TRBJ1-2; weak D call: TRBD1 (6 bases). Trimming pared 3 bases from V and 4 bases from J, leaving 6 bases between. There are 12 residues in the CDR3. The CDR3 sequence: CASSFRGYGYTF. The CDR3 nucleotides read TGTGCCAGCAGTTTCAGGGGCTATGGCTACACCTTC.

The chain recombines TRBV30 with TRBJ1-5; 9 positions agree with TRBD1. Germline V CDR1 and CDR2: GTSNPN, SVGIG (reference sequence). The CDR3 is made up of 14 amino acids. V shed 3 bases, J shed 2 bases, and the junction held 2 bases outside the gene matches. The CDR3 sequence is CAWSRDRGNQPQHF. The CDR3 DNA follows: TGTGCCTGGAGCCGGGACAGGGGCAATCAGCCCCAGCATTTT.

The chain carries TRBV7-7 and TRBJ2-2; D assignment may be TRBD1 or TRBD2 (5 bases each). Germline-derived CDR1 and CDR2 are SSHAT and FNYEAQ (reference sequence). This CDR3 is 15 amino acids long. V lost 8 bases to trimming and J lost 6 bases, with 19 bases between them. The CDR3 loop reads CASLPGVQGSGELFF. In DNA, the CDR3 is TGTGCCAGCCTCCCCGGGGTGCAGGGCTCCGGGGAGCTGTTTTTT. The full variable domain, in which reference TRBV7-7 and TRBJ2-2 provide the parts outside the CDR3, is GAGVSQSPRYKVTKRGQDVTLRCDPISSHATLYWYQQALGQGPEFLTYFNYEAQPDKSGLPSDRFSAERPEGSISTLTIQRTEQRDSAMYRCASLPGVQGSGELFFGEGSRLTVL.

The rearrangement links TRBV14 to TRBJ2-3; D unresolved. Germline assignment: CDR1 SGHDN and CDR2 FVKESK. V gave up 2 bases and J gave up 3 bases, with 12 bases separating them. The CDR3 sequence is 15 residues long. The CDR3: CASSQLGQATDTQYF. As DNA, the CDR3 is TGTGCCAGCAGCCAACTAGGGCAGGCGACAGATACGCAGTATTTT.

The chain employs TRBV2 and TRBJ2-7; the D is unclear. The ends were cut back, 5 bases at V and 1 base at J, with 3 bases in the middle. Germline CDR1 and CDR2: SNHLY and FYNNEI. The CDR3 extends over 11 amino acids. The CDR3 reads CASSRSYEQYF. CDR3 coding DNA: TGTGCCAGCAGTCGATCCTACGAGCAGTACTTC.

The chain links TRBV5-6 to TRBJ1-1; D unresolved. Germline V gene lookup returns CDR1 SGHDT and CDR2 YYEEEE. This CDR3 has 16 residues. Deletions cut 4 bases from V and 1 base from J, with 17 bases between. The CDR3 spells CASSHPVGPTNTEAFF. CDR3 sequence (DNA): TGTGCCAGCAGCCACCCGGTAGGCCCGACGAACACTGAAGCTTTCTTT.

This clone was seen more than once but under ten times. Written as DNA, the CDR3 is TGTGCCAGCAGCTTATCAGGGGTGGGTTCACCCCTCCACTTT. Translating it yields CASSLSGVGSPLHF. The rearrangement uses TRBV7-2 and TRBJ1-6; perhaps TRBD1 as D (6 bases). The CDR3 consists of 14 residues. Germline loops: CDR1 SGHTA, CDR2 FQGNSA. Trimming stripped 2 bases from V and 9 bases from J, with 11 bases between. The whole variable domain, remainder taken from reference TRBV7-2 and TRBJ1-6, is GAGVSQSPSNKVTEKGKDVELRCDPISGHTALYWYRQSLGQGLEFLIYFQGNSAPDKSGLPSDRFSAERTGGSVSTLTIQRTQQEDSAVYLCASSLSGVGSPLHFGNGTRLTVT.

The J gene is TRBJ1-3, the V gene TRBV5-1, with D hard to call. This CDR3 contains 11 residues. Trimming shortened V by 3 bases and J by 2 bases, and 0 bases separated the two germline ends. The germline V gene encodes CDR1 SGHRS and CDR2 YFSETQ. The CDR3 bases are TGCGCCAGCAGCTCTGGAAACACCATATATTTT. It codes for CASSSGNTIYF.

The rearrangement links TRBV21-1 to TRBJ2-1. TRBV21-1 is tagged as a pseudogene. The CDR3 consists of 11 residues. The CDR3 region is CASSSNDEQFF. The CDR3 DNA reads as TGTGCCAGCAGCAGTAACGATGAGCAGTTCTTC.

The chain links TRBV27 to TRBJ2-7; 7 bases agree with TRBD1. The junction had 4 bases not matched to a gene; V was cut back by 2 bases and J by 3 bases. The CDR3 has 14 amino acids. Looked up from germline, CDR1 is MNHEY and CDR2 is SMNVEV (reference sequence). CDR3 nucleotide sequence: TGTGCCAGCAGTTTACAGGGACAGCACTACGAGCAGTACTTC. Its translation is CASSLQGQHYEQYF.

The chain recombines TRBV7-3 with TRBJ2-1, with 8 positions matching TRBD1. V shed 8 bases and J 6 bases; nucleotides not matched to a gene: 6. Germline CDR1 SGHTA, CDR2 FQGTGA. The CDR3 spans 13 residues. The CDR3 sequence: CASRPGTGNEQFF. The CDR3 DNA follows: TGTGCCAGCCGTCCCGGGACAGGCAATGAGCAGTTCTTC.

The rearrangement links TRBV9 to TRBJ1-3, with D maybe TRBD1 (5 bases). Germline V gene data show CDR1 as SGDLS and CDR2 as YYNGEE. The CDR3 is 17 amino acids. V dropped 3 bases and J dropped 4 bases, with 20 bases sitting between them. Written as DNA, the CDR3 is TGTGCCAGCAGCGCGGCATACCCCGGGGGGACCGGAAACACCATATATTTT. It encodes CASSAAYPGGTGNTIYF.

The rearrangement uses TRBV7-2 and TRBJ1-6; possibly TRBD1 for D (5 bases). Germline V lookup: CDR1 SGHTA, CDR2 FQGNSA. Trimming left V 3 bases short and J 8 bases short, with 14 bases between. The CDR3 extends over 15 amino acids. The CDR3 DNA reads as TGTGCCAGCAGCTTTGGGACGAATTCTTATTCACCCCTCCACTTT. Protein sequence: CASSFGTNSYSPLHF.

The CDR3 region is CASSPLLGETQYF. CDR3 sequence (DNA): TGTGCCAGCAGCCCCCTGCTAGGAGAGACCCAGTACTTC. V is TRBV5-8 and J is TRBJ2-5; D is ambiguous. This CDR3 region has 13 residues. CDR1 is SGHTS and CDR2 is YDEGEE in the germline V gene. Trimming cost V 4 bases and J 4 bases, with 11 bases left between them.

This chain links TRBV19 with TRBJ2-5; 7 nucleotides agree with TRBD1. Germline V CDR1 and CDR2: LNHDA, SQIVND (reference sequence). J gave up 4 bases and V 4 bases, and 3 bases lay outside the gene matches. The CDR3 covers 13 residues. The CDR3 region has the DNA TGTGCCAGTAGTAACCGGGACAGAGAGACCCAGTACTTC. Its protein is CASSNRDRETQYF.

The V gene is TRBV11-2, the J gene TRBJ1-1; no definite D call. Germline CDR1 is SGHAT and CDR2 is FQNNGV. The CDR3 covers 13 residues. V dropped 2 bases and J dropped 5 bases, with 9 bases sitting between them. This CDR3 is CASSLREGTEAFF. The CDR3 nucleotides read TGTGCCAGCAGCTTAAGAGAAGGTACTGAAGCTTTCTTT.

The rearrangement links TRBV28 to TRBJ1-6; D may be TRBD1 (5 bases). Germline CDR1 MDHEN, CDR2 SYDVKM. V lost 7 bases to trimming and J lost 10 bases, with 17 bases between them. The CDR3 consists of 14 residues. The CDR3 spells CASTYRGEGSPLHF. CDR3 DNA sequence: TGTGCCAGCACCTACCGAGGGGAAGGATCACCCCTCCACTTT.

The rearrangement links TRBV9 to TRBJ2-3; D remains ambiguous. From germline, CDR1 is SGDLS and CDR2 YYNGEE. The CDR3 contains 15 residues. The germline V and J ends were trimmed by 1 base and 3 bases, with 12 bases remaining between them. CDR3 coding DNA: TGTGCCAGCAGCGTATATTTCCGTAGTACAGATACGCAGTATTTT. It codes for CASSVYFRSTDTQYF. The full variable domain, with the rest looked up from reference TRBV9 and TRBJ2-3, is DSGVTQTPKHLITATGQRVTLRCSPRSGDLSVYWYQQSLDQGLQFLIQYYNGEERAKGNILERFSAQQFPDLHSELNLSSLELGDSALYFCASSVYFRSTDTQYFGPGTRLTVL.